A single sample gave rise to the 6 T cell receptor beta chains below, sequenced in a study of blood T cell repertoires in COVID-19. This table comes from immunoSEQ multiplex PCR, and its TCRdb copy is limited to in-frame clones, with some not included. The sample has about 280,000 clones; about 90% are singletons. The sample taken for sequencing was peripheral blood. The receptors shown here come from a woman in her fifties or sixties who had recovered from COVID-19.

The gene calls are TRBV30 and TRBJ1-5, with D perhaps matching TRBD1 (5 bases). Germline V gene sequence: CDR1 GTSNPN, CDR2 SVGIG (reference sequence). V lost 0 bases to trimming and J lost 6 bases, with 18 bases between them. CDR3 length equals 16 residues. CDR3 sequence reads: CAWSVSVGLRGQPQHF. The CDR3 DNA sequence: TGTGCCTGGAGTGTCAGTGTTGGCCTTAGGGGTCAGCCCCAGCATTTT.

The CDR3 spells CASSQEDRASGNTIYF. CDR3 bases: TGTGCCAGCAGCCAGGAAGACAGGGCGTCCGGAAACACCATATATTTT. The chain couples TRBV4-2 to TRBJ1-3; TRBD1 matches at 7 bases. Germline V gene sequence: CDR1 LGHNA, CDR2 YNFKEQ. The CDR3 extends over 16 amino acids. V dropped 3 bases and J dropped 4; count of bases not matched to a gene: 9.

The gene calls are TRBV7-9 and TRBJ1-6; D not certain. Between the trimmed V and J ends, which lost 8 bases and 6 bases, there was a span of 8 bases. Per germline, CDR1 SEHNR and CDR2 FQNEAQ (reference sequence). The CDR3 runs 12 residues. The CDR3 bases are TGTGCCAGCTCGGGTACTAATTCACCCCTCCACTTT. Residues: CASSGTNSPLHF.

This chain connects TRBV3-1 (or the pseudogene TRBV3-2) to TRBJ1-2; weak D call: TRBD1 (6 bases). CDR1 LGHDT and CDR2 YNNKEL come from the germline V gene (reference sequence). The CDR3 is 13 residues long. V lost 3 bases and J 7 bases, leaving 12 bases between the germline ends. CDR3: CASSHRDTPGYTF. As DNA, the CDR3 is TGTGCCAGCAGCCACCGGGACACTCCTGGCTACACCTTC.

This rearrangement joins TRBV11-2 to TRBJ2-1, with 7 positions matching TRBD2. There are 14 residues in the CDR3. Germline-derived CDR1 and CDR2 are SGHAT and FQNNGV. The junction had 3 bases not matched to a gene; V was cut back by 1 base and J by 6 bases. The CDR3 is CASSLVGGSNEQFF. As DNA, the CDR3 is TGTGCCAGCAGCTTAGTGGGAGGGTCCAATGAGCAGTTCTTC.

V and J are TRBV2 and TRBJ1-2; 9 nucleotides match TRBD1. V trimming: 3 bases; J trimming: 4 bases; junction bases outside the gene matches: 6. CDR3 size: 15 residues. CDR1 is SNHLY, CDR2 FYNNEI, per germline. CDR3 amino acids: CASSETGQGIYGYTF. CDR3 nucleotides: TGTGCCAGCAGTGAGACGGGACAGGGCATCTATGGCTACACCTTC.